The TCR beta chain described here comes from a study of metastatic and nonmetastatic thyroid tumors. Background on the study: A comparison of repertoires was made across blood and tumor or nodule tissue from malignant and benign thyroid patients. Notes on the study in general: TCR beta diversity was reportedly significantly higher in malignant thyroid tumors than benign nodules, in blood and tumor.

This clone was seen a few times. Its matching antigen is unknown. The CDR3 runs to 15 residues. The germline V and J ends were trimmed by 5 bases and 9 bases, with 20 bases remaining between them. TCRdb reanalyzed the PCR reads with MiXCR. The sample contains tens of thousands of clones, around half of which appear only once. Before thyroid surgery, none of the patients had received any treatment. The clonotype was recovered from a male donor with papillary thyroid cancer or a benign thyroid nodule (not recorded which). Some clones in this sample may be carry-over from other donors' samples. Sample: tumor tissue. The chain couples TRBV12-3 or TRBV12-4 to TRBJ1-5, with D perhaps matching TRBD1 (6 bases). CDR3 region: CASSPGHPRSTPQHF. The DNA for the CDR3 is TGTGCCAGCAGTCCGGGACACCCCCGAAGCACGCCCCAGCATTTT.